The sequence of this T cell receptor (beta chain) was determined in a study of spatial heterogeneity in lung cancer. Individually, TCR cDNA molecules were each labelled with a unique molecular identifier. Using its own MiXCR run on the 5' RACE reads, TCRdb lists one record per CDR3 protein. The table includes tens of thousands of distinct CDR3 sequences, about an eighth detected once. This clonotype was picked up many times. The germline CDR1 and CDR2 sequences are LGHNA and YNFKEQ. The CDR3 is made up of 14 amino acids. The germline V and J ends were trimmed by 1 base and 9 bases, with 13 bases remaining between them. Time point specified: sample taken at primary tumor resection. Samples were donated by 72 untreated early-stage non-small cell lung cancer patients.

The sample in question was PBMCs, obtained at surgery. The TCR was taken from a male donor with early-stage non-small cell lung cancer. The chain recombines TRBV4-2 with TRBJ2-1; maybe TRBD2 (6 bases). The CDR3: CASSQVSGSGEQFF. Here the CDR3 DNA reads TGTGCCAGCAGCCAAGTGTCCGGGAGCGGTGAGCAGTTCTTC.